This TCR beta chain was captured by sequencing in a study of CXCR3-negative and CXCR3-positive naive CD8 T cells. About the research overall: Libraries each contributed about 1.5 +/- 0.3 million TRB reads, for about 135 million in total. Study-wide results and caveats: With CXCR3 expression partially decreased after cryopreservation, most assays relied on fresh PBMCs. A higher hydrophobicity marked the TRB CDR3s of CXCR3-positive naive cells versus CXCR3-negative naive cells. Comparison of naive subsets found surface CD5 to be comparable, and TCR strength was inferred on the basis of TRB CDR3 properties.

For this clonotype: Its target is not known.

CDR1 and CDR2 (germline): SGHNT, YENEEA. The CDR3 is made up of 14 amino acids. UMI-labeled 5' RACE TRB cDNA libraries were prepared from the cells. TCRdb re-called the 5' RACE reads and gives one entry per CDR3 protein, without DNA. This sample's table reports some 130,000 distinct CDR3 sequences. CD45RO-CCR7+CD27+CD95- cells counted as naive CD8+ T cells. The chain couples TRBV11-3 to TRBJ2-3; TCRdb lists TRBD2, though no DNA is available to test this call. The sequenced sample was naive CXCR3+ CD8+ T cells from blood. Specified subset: CD45RO-CCR7+CD27+CD95- naive CD8+ T cells expressing CXCR3 (TNR3+). The clonotype comes from a human donor in good health. Some clones in this sample may be carry-over from other donors' samples. The chain's CDR3 is CASSEGLRTDTQYF.